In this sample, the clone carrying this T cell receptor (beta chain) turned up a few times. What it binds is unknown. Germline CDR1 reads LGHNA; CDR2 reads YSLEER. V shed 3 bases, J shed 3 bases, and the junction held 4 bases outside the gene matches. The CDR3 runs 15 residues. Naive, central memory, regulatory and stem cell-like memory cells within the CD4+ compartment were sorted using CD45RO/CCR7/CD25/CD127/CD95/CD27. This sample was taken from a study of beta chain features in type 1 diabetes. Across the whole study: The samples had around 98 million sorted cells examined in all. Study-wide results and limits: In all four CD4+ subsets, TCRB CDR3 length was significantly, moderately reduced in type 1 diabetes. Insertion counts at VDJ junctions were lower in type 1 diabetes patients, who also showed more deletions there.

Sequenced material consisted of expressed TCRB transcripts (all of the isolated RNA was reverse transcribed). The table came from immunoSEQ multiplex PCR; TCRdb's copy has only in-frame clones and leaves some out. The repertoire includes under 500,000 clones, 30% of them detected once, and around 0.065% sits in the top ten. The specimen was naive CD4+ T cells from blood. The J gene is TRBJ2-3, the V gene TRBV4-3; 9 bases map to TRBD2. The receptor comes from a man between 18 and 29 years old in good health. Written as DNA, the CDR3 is TGCGCCAGCAGCCACGTAGCGGGAGAAACAGATACGCAGTATTTT. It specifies CASSHVAGETDTQYF.